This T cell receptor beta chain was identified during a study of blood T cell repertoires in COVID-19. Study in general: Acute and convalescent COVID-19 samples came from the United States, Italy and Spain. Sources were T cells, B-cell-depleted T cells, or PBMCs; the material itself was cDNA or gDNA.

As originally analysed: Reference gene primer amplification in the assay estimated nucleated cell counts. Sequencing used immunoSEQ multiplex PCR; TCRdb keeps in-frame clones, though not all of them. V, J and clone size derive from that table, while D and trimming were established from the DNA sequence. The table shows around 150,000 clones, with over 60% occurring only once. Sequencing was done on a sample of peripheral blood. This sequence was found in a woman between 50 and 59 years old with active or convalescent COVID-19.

CDR3 protein: CASSLEVAGGDIQYF. The CDR3 DNA follows: TGTGCCAGCAGCTTAGAGGTAGCGGGAGGGGACATTCAGTACTTC. The chain recombines TRBV7-9 with TRBJ2-4; 11 positions match TRBD2. The CDR3 extends over 15 amino acids. Looked up from germline, CDR1 is SEHNR and CDR2 is FQNEAQ (reference sequence). The junction had 4 bases not matched to a gene; V was cut back by 1 base and J by 8 bases. The whole variable domain, remainder taken from reference TRBV7-9 and TRBJ2-4, is DTGVSQNPRHKITKRGQNVTFRCDPISEHNRLYWYRQTLGQGPEFLTYFQNEAQLEKSRLLSDRFSAERPKGSFSTLEIQRTEQGDSAMYLCASSLEVAGGDIQYFGAGTRLSVL.